These 11 T cell receptor beta chains were sequenced from one sample in a study of blood T cell repertoires in COVID-19. Profiled with immunoSEQ multiplex PCR; TCRdb holds only in-frame clones, not every one. The profile shows 140,000 or so clones, more than 75% of them singletons. Sample: peripheral blood. The source is a man aged 55 to 70 with acute or convalescent COVID-19.

The rearrangement joins TRBV7-2 to TRBJ2-7; 9 positions agree with TRBD2. V shed 5 bases and J 6 bases; nucleotides not matched to a gene: 11. Germline V gene data show CDR1 as SGHTA and CDR2 as FQGNSA. The CDR3 spans 15 residues. The CDR3 region has the DNA TGTGCCAGCAGCCTCATTAGCGGGAGTCAACGCGAGCAGTACTTC. Amino acids: CASSLISGSQREQYF.

In DNA, the CDR3 is TGTGCCAGCAGGAAAGGAGAGAGGGAGCAGTACTTC. As protein: CASRKGEREQYF. This chain uses TRBV5-5 with TRBJ2-7; D is ambiguous. The CDR3 sequence is 12 residues long. The germline V and J ends were trimmed by 5 bases and 7 bases, with 13 bases remaining between them. CDR1 is SGHKS, CDR2 YYEKEE, per germline (reference sequence).

Comment on this clone: The junction does not match germline at one end; this may be a read error. This rearrangement joins TRBV11-1 to TRBJ1-2, with 7 positions matching TRBD1. This CDR3 spans 12 amino acids. Germline assignment: CDR1 SGHAT and CDR2 FQDESV (reference sequence). The CDR3 sequence: CASSPDRDELSF. The CDR3 region has the DNA TGTGCCAGCAGCCCCGACAGGGACGAGCTTTCCTTC.

This rearrangement joins TRBV19 to TRBJ2-3; no reliable D call. There are 15 residues in the CDR3. Germline lookup yields CDR1 LNHDA and CDR2 SQIVND (reference sequence). Trimming took 6 bases from V and 1 from J, leaving 14 bases between them. DNA of the CDR3: TGTGCCAGTAGCTACCTGGCGGAACGCACAGATACGCAGTATTTT. Amino acids: CASSYLAERTDTQYF.

The chain couples TRBV6-5 to TRBJ2-3; TRBD1 might be the D (5 bases). Between the trimmed V and J ends, which lost 0 bases and 0 bases, there was a span of 7 bases. The CDR3 totals 15 residues. Germline loops: CDR1 MNHEY, CDR2 SVGAGI. CDR3 amino acids: CASSYSTESTDTQYF. The DNA for the CDR3 is TGTGCCAGCAGTTACTCGACAGAAAGCACAGATACGCAGTATTTT.

The J gene is TRBJ1-1, the V gene TRBV4-2, with D possibly matching TRBD1 (6 bases). V was clipped by 0 bases and J by 0 bases, with 8 bases between them. The CDR3 loop spans 15 amino acids. From germline, CDR1 is LGHNA and CDR2 YNFKEQ. The CDR3 bases are TGTGCCAGCAGCCAAGATTCAGGGGTGAACACTGAAGCTTTCTTT. Its protein product is CASSQDSGVNTEAFF.

The chain carries TRBV11-2 and TRBJ2-7; tentatively, D is TRBD1 (5 bases). V was cut by 5 bases and J by 2 bases, with 19 bases left in between. Looked up from germline, CDR1 is SGHAT and CDR2 is FQNNGV. CDR3 length equals 16 residues. The CDR3 DNA is TGTGCCAGCAGCGTTTCTTGGGTCCCCAGGGCCTACGAGCAGTACTTC. As protein: CASSVSWVPRAYEQYF.

This sequence joins TRBV19 and TRBJ2-7; perhaps TRBD2 as D (6 bases). Germline CDR1 LNHDA, CDR2 SQIVND (reference sequence). Deletions cut 5 bases from V and 6 bases from J, with 14 bases between. This CDR3 has 13 amino acids. CDR3 DNA sequence: TGTGCCAGTAGTGTCCAGCTGCGGGGCGAGCAGTACTTC. Amino acids: CASSVQLRGEQYF.

V and J are TRBV2 and TRBJ1-6, with D unresolved. Trimming removed 4 bases from V and 5 bases from J, with 9 bases in between. The CDR3 totals 14 residues. Per the germline V gene, CDR1 is SNHLY and CDR2 is FYNNEI. The CDR3 protein is CASSAGANNSPLHF. The CDR3 nucleotides read TGTGCCAGCAGTGCTGGAGCGAATAATTCACCCCTCCACTTT.

The V call is TRBV5-4, the J call TRBJ2-1, with D perhaps TRBD2 (5 bases). The V and J ends lost 5 bases and 4 bases respectively, with 13 bases between them. CDR3 length: 14 residues. Germline V gene lookup returns CDR1 SGHNT and CDR2 YYREEE (reference sequence). The CDR3 DNA is TGTGCCAGCAGAACGGGATCCAAGTACAATGAGCAGTTCTTC. Translation: CASRTGSKYNEQFF.

The gene calls are TRBV6-5 and TRBJ2-1, with D perhaps matching TRBD2 (5 bases). Trimming cost V 6 bases and J 10 bases, with 13 bases left between them. This CDR3 has 12 amino acids. Germline values: CDR1 MNHEY, CDR2 SVGAGI. In DNA form, the CDR3 reads TGTGCCAGCAGCCGATCACTAGGGGAGCAGTTCTTC. Translating gives CASSRSLGEQFF.